The clone carrying this TCR beta chain was recorded many times. Antigen unknown. TCRdb independently ran MiXCR on the 5' RACE reads; one entry per CDR3 protein. The sample has fewer than 400,000 distinct CDR3 sequences, less than 9.5% seen once. This sample was taken from a study of CD8 T cells in ankylosing spondylitis. Overall study results and limits: Ankylosing spondylitis blood appeared to carry a characteristic TCR beta motif of several highly homologous variants.

The sequence was collected from a male donor with ankylosing spondylitis. Sequenced input: blood, either unsorted or a sorted T cell fraction (not recorded which).

The CDR3 bases are TGTGCCAGCAGCTTCGCCATCTACAATGAGCAGTTCTTC. Residues: CASSFAIYNEQFF. This chain connects TRBV7-9 to TRBJ2-1; D is ambiguous. The CDR3 is 13 residues long. Deletions cut 3 bases from V and 3 bases from J, with 6 bases between. Germline values: CDR1 SEHNR, CDR2 FQNEAQ (reference sequence).